This TCR beta chain is from a study of CD8+ T cells in alopecia areata (dated by TCRdb to between 2017 and 2018). About the investigation overall: To study T cell clonal expansion in alopecia areata, the researchers applied high-throughput TCRbeta sequencing to both the C3H/HeJ mouse model and human patients. RNA was extracted with the PAXgene miRNA kit for fixed scalp, the miRNeasy kit for PBMCs, and the RNeasy kit for mouse skin. TCRbeta CDR3 regions were amplified by immunoSEQ multiplex PCR with 35 Vbeta forward and 13 Jbeta reverse primers. In humans, TCRbeta sequencing was performed on scalp tissue and on sorted CD4+ and CD8+ peripheral blood T cells from healthy controls and from patients with patchy or totalis/universalis alopecia areata. Scalp clonality was compared across normal scalp (n=4), patchy alopecia areata scalp (n=8), and alopecia totalis/universalis scalp (n=8). The full study reports these points: Shared TCR sequences between patients were less evident than in mice, which may be partly attributable to HLA diversity in the patient population. Compared with normal scalp, lesional scalp had higher clonality and more expanded CD8+ clones, particularly in alopecia totalis/universalis, a pattern that suggests antigenic drive. Unlike mouse skin, where gammadelta T cells dominate, normal human skin contains resident alphabeta T cells that get sequenced too, which complicates analysis of the scalp TCR repertoire.

With regard to this clone: It lacks a known antigen. No base qualities exist here, and no much larger clone lies one base off it.

After PBMCs were isolated by density centrifugation and stained for CD3, CD4 and CD8, a FACSAria was used to sort CD4+ and CD8+ T cells. Scalp biopsies and blood samples were obtained from unaffected controls. Libraries were prepared through the immunoSEQ multiplex PCR assay. For TCR sequencing, RNA was extracted from every sample and reverse transcribed into cDNA to serve as template. First-strand cDNA was synthesized with SuperScript III using a 2:1 mix of oligo-dT and random hexamers. A synthetic immune receptor repertoire was used to gauge amplification bias, and whatever bias remained was removed computationally. Concerning the study's data processing: After raw reads were preprocessed to remove errors, the CDR3 was defined following IMGT conventions as running from the conserved cysteine to phenylalanine. Clonality was computed as 1 minus the Shannon entropy, with the entropy normalized by log2 of the number of productive unique TCRs. Scalp TCRbeta sequences were cross-referenced with sorted blood CD4 and CD8 repertoires so that the CD4 or CD8 identity of scalp clones could be inferred. In its TCRdb copy, this immuneACCESS table keeps in-frame sequences only and misses some clones. Where compared with another copy, unresolved V genes explain less than half of these, and the others have no known cause. V and J calls and clone size are given by that table; D and trimming were obtained from the DNA. For this sample there are roughly 150,000 clones; 55% appear just once. The top ten hold approximately 4.3% of the sample.

V ends up 4 bases short and J 1 base short, with an unmatched junction base count of 15. The germline V gene specifies SGHRS as CDR1 and YFSETQ as CDR2. The CDR3 runs 19 residues from the cysteine to the phenylalanine. Solely the CDR3 DNA is kept, with 57 bases framed from the first base. This TCR derives from a human donor in good health. The rearrangement joined TRBV5-1 to TRBJ2-4; 9 middle bases align to TRBD1. The sample taken for sequencing was CD4+ T cells sorted from blood. CDR3 loop: CASSPLQRDRAAAKNIQYF. The DNA is as follows: TGCGCCAGCAGCCCCCTGCAGAGGGACAGGGCGGCGGCCAAAAACATTCAGTACTTC.